A single sample gave rise to the 9 T cell receptor beta chains below, sequenced in a study of human T cells and chemical hapten exposure. The time point is: patch test 2, 6 weeks after DPC sensitization. As for treatment: therapeutic diphenylcyclopropenone sensitization with weekly scalp DPC. In TCRdb, the RACE reads were re-called with MiXCR into one record per CDR3 protein. The data contain 69,000 or so distinct CDR3 sequences, 10% of them singletons. This sample comprised whole blood, obtained in connection with sensitization to the hapten diphenylcyclopropenone (DPC). All receptors derive from a woman between 45 and 65 years old with alopecia areata. Some clones in this sample may be carry-over from other donors' samples.

This clonotype has a handful of counts. This sequence joins TRBV19 and TRBJ1-6; 7 bases align to TRBD1. From germline, CDR1 is LNHDA and CDR2 SQIVND (reference sequence). V dropped 6 bases and J dropped 3; count of bases not matched to a gene: 2. This CDR3 comprises 14 residues. The CDR3, as DNA: TGTGCCAGTAGCCGACAGGGCTATAATTCACCCCTCCACTTT. Protein sequence: CASSRQGYNSPLHF.

This clonotype has at least ten counts. This rearrangement joins TRBV7-2 to TRBJ1-6; D is undetermined. The CDR3 contains 12 residues. Trimming shortened V by 2 bases and J by 16 bases, and 12 bases separated the two germline ends. Germline-derived CDR1 and CDR2 are SGHTA and FQGNSA. The CDR3 nucleotides are TGTGCCAGCAGCTTAAGAGCGGGCCTTCTCCACTTT. Protein sequence: CASSLRAGLLHF.

This clonotype has a count of ten or more. The V and J genes are TRBV11-3 and TRBJ2-1; TRBD2 is a possible D gene (7 bases). V was shortened by 6 bases and J by 8 bases, with 20 bases between the two germline ends. In germline, CDR1 is SGHNT, CDR2 YENEEA. The CDR3 has 15 amino acids. CDR3 residues: CASSPDGGLRDEQFF. CDR3 bases: TGTGCCAGCAGTCCAGACGGGGGGCTAAGGGATGAGCAGTTCTTC. The variable domain in full, with the rest retrieved from reference TRBV11-3 and TRBJ2-1, is EAGVVQSPRYKIIEKKQPVAFWCNPISGHNTLYWYLQNLGQGPELLIRYENEEAVDDSQLPKDRFSAERLKGVDSTLKIQPAELGDSAVYLCASSPDGGLRDEQFFGPGTRLTVL.

This clonotype was detected only a few times. The V call is TRBV7-8, the J call TRBJ2-1, with 8 bases lining up with TRBD2. The CDR3 consists of 14 residues. Trimming cost V 2 bases and J 8 bases; bases outside gene matches: 5. From germline, CDR1 is SGHVS and CDR2 FQNEAQ. The DNA of the CDR3 is TGTGCCAGCAGCTTATACGGGAGGGACTATGAGCAGTTCTTC. This translates into CASSLYGRDYEQFF. The full variable domain, completed using reference TRBV7-8 and TRBJ2-1, is GAGVSQSPRYKVAKRGQDVALRCDPISGHVSLFWYQQALGQGPEFLTYFQNEAQLDKSGLPSDRFFAERPEGSVSTLKIQRTQQEDSAVYLCASSLYGRDYEQFFGPGTRLTVL.

This clonotype was recorded many times. The rearrangement links TRBV7-9 to TRBJ2-3, with D uncertain. The CDR3 is 12 amino acids. V lost 1 base to trimming and J lost 5 bases, with 4 bases between them. Germline V gene lookup returns CDR1 SEHNR and CDR2 FQNEAQ (reference sequence). The CDR3 region has the DNA TGTGCCAGCAGCTTAGTTGGAGATACGCAGTATTTT. Its protein product is CASSLVGDTQYF.

In this sample, this clonotype turned up many times. This rearrangement joins TRBV6-5 to TRBJ1-1; D not resolved. Trimming took off 6 bases at V and 3 bases at J, with 20 bases between the two ends. Per germline, CDR1 MNHEY and CDR2 SVGAGI. This CDR3 is built from 16 residues. In DNA, the CDR3 is TGTGCCAGCAGCCCGACTAAGCAGGCCACTTACACTGAAGCTTTCTTT. This sequence encodes CASSPTKQATYTEAFF.

This clonotype was counted between two and nine times. This sequence joins TRBV6-5 and TRBJ2-7; 11 nucleotides agree with TRBD1. The CDR3 is 14 residues long. V dropped 6 bases and J dropped 0; count of bases not matched to a gene: 1. Germline assignment: CDR1 MNHEY and CDR2 SVGAGI. CDR3 coding DNA: TGTGCCAGCAGCGGGACAGGGGGCTCCTACGAGCAGTACTTC. Translating gives CASSGTGGSYEQYF.

This clonotype was observed many times. This sequence joins TRBV29-1 and TRBJ2-1, with D hard to call. CDR3 length: 13 residues. The germline V gene encodes CDR1 SQVTM and CDR2 ANQGSEA. V lost 3 bases to trimming and J lost 8 bases, with 14 bases between them. CDR3 in amino acids: CSVDGTGQYEQFF. The CDR3, as DNA: TGCAGCGTTGACGGAACGGGCCAATATGAGCAGTTCTTC.

In its sample, this clonotype was seen many times. The rearrangement joins TRBV19 to TRBJ1-4; perhaps TRBD1 as D (5 bases). The germline gives CDR1 LNHDA, CDR2 SQIVND (reference sequence). This CDR3 has 14 residues. V lost 8 bases and J lost 7, with 17 bases in between. CDR3 sequence reads: CASYPRGRGEKLFF. In DNA, the CDR3 is TGTGCCAGTTACCCTCGGGGCCGGGGTGAAAAACTGTTTTTT.